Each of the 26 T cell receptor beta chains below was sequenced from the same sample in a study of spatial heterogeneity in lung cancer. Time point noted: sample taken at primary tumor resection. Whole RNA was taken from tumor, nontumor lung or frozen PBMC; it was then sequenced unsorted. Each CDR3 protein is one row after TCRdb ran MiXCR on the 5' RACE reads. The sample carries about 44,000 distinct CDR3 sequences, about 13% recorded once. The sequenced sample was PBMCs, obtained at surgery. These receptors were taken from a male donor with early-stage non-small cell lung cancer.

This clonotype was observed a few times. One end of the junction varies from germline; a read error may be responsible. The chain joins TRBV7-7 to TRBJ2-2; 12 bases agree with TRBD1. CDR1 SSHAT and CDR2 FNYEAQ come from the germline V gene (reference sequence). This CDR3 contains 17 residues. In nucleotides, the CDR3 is TGTGCTAGCAGCCCACTGGGACAGGGGGCTAACACCGGGGAGCTGTTTTTT. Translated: CASSPLGQGANTGELFF.

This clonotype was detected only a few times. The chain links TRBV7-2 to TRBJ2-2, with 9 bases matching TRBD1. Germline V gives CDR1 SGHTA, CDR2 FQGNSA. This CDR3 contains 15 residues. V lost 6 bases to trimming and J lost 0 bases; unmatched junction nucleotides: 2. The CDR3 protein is CASSWDRANTGELFF. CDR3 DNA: TGTGCCAGCAGTTGGGACAGGGCGAACACCGGGGAGCTGTTTTTT.

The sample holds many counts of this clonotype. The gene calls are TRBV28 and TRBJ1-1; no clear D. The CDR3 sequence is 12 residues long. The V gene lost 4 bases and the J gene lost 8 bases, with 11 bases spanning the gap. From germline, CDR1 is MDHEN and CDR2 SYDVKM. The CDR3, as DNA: TGTGCCAGCAGTTCTGGCGGAAGGGAAGCTTTCTTT. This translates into CASSSGGREAFF.

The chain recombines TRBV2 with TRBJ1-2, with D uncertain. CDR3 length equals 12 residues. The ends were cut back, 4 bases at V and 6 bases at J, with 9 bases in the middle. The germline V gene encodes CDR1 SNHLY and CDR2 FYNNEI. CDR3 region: CASSASENGYTF. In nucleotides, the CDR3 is TGTGCCAGCAGTGCGTCGGAAAATGGCTACACCTTC.

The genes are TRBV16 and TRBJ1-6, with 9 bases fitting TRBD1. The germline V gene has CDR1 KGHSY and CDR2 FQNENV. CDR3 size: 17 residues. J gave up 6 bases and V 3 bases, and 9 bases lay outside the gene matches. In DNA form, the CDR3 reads TGTGCCAGCAGCCAGCGGGGGGGGACAGGGAGTAATTCACCCCTCCACTTT. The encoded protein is CASSQRGGTGSNSPLHF.

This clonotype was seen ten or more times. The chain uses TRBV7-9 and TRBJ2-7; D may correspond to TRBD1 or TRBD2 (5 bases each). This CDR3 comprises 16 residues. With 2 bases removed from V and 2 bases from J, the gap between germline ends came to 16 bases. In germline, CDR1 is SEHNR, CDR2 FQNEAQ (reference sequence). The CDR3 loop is CASSLPSRDGTYEQYF. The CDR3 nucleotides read TGTGCCAGCAGCTTACCCTCTCGGGACGGTACCTACGAGCAGTACTTC. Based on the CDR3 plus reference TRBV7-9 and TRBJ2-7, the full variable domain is DTGVSQNPRHKITKRGQNVTFRCDPISEHNRLYWYRQTLGQGPEFLTYFQNEAQLEKSRLLSDRFSAERPKGSFSTLEIQRTEQGDSAMYLCASSLPSRDGTYEQYFGPGTRLTVT.

CDR3 in amino acids: CASSPLPLGVGTEAFF. CDR3 bases: TGTGCCAGCTCACCCCTCCCTCTTGGGGTGGGGACTGAAGCTTTCTTT. The chain has TRBV18 and TRBJ1-1; D is unresolved. Germline V gene sequence: CDR1 KGHSH, CDR2 LQKENI. V was pared by 3 bases and J by 5 bases, with 19 bases between. The CDR3 totals 16 residues.

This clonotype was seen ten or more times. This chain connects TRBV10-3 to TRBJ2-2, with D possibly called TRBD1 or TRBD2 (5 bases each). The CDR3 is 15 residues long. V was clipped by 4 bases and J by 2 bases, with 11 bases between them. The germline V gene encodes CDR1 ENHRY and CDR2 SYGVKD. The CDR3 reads CAISVGTINTGELFF. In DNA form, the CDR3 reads TGTGCCATCAGTGTCGGGACGATAAACACCGGGGAGCTGTTTTTT.

The chain's CDR3 is CASSSHGRSSGNTIYF. The CDR3 region has the DNA TGTGCCAGCAGCTCCCACGGACGCTCCTCTGGAAACACCATATATTTT. The chain employs TRBV7-3 and TRBJ1-3, with D unclear. V shed 4 bases and J shed 0 bases, with 13 bases lying between them. CDR3 size: 16 residues. CDR1 and CDR2 (germline): SGHTA, FQGTGA.

The CDR3 loop reads CASSVLDGGVPETQYF. Here the CDR3 DNA reads TGTGCCAGCAGCGTTTTAGACGGGGGGGTGCCAGAGACCCAGTACTTC. V and J are TRBV9 and TRBJ2-5, with 8 bases lining up with TRBD2. The germline V gene has CDR1 SGDLS and CDR2 YYNGEE. V dropped 2 bases and J dropped 4; count of bases not matched to a gene: 10. This CDR3 has 16 residues.

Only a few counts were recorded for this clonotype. CDR3 region: CASSSGTPYNEQFF. CDR3 DNA sequence: TGTGCCAGCAGTTCCGGGACACCCTACAATGAGCAGTTCTTC. The chain is built from TRBV27 and TRBJ2-1, with a weak D call TRBD1 (6 bases). The germline gives CDR1 MNHEY, CDR2 SMNVEV (reference sequence). The length of the CDR3 is 14 residues. Trimming removed 4 bases from V and 2 bases from J, with 9 bases in between.

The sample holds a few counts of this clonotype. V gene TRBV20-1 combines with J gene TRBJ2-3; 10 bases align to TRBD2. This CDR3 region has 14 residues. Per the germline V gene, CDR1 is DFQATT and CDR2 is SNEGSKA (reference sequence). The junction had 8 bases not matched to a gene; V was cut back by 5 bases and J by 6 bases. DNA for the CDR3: TGCAGTGCTCAAGCGGGGGGGCTTGTCGATACGCAGTATTTT. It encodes CSAQAGGLVDTQYF.

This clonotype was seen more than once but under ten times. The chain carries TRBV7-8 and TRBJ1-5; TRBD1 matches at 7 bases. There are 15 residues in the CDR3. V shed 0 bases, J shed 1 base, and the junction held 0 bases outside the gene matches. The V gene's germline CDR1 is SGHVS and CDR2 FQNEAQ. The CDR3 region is CASSLAGQSNQPQHF. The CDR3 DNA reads TGTGCCAGCAGCTTAGCGGGACAGAGCAATCAGCCCCAGCATTTT.

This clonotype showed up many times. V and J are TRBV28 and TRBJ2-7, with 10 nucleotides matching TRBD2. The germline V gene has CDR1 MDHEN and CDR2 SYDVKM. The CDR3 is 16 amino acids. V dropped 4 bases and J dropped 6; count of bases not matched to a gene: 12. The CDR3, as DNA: TGTGCCAGCAGTTGGACTAGCGGTTCCATGAGGGGCGAGCAGTACTTC. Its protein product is CASSWTSGSMRGEQYF.

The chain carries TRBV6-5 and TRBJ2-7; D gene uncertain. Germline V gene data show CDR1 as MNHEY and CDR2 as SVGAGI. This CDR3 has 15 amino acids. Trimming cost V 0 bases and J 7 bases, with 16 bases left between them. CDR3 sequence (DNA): TGTGCCAGCAGTTACTCTACTCCCACCCTTCGGGAGCAGTACTTC. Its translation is CASSYSTPTLREQYF.

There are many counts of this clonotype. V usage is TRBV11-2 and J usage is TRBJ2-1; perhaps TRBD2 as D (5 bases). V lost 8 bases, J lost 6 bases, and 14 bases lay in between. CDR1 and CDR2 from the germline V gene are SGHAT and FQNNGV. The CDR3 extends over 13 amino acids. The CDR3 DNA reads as TGTGCCAGCGGAGGCGGGCTGATCAATGAGCAGTTCTTC. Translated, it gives CASGGGLINEQFF.

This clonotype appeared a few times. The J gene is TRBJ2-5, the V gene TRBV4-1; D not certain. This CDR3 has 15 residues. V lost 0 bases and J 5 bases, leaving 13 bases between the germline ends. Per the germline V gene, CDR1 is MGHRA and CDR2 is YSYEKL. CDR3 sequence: CASSQDLGIGETQYF. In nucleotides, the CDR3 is TGCGCCAGCAGCCAAGATCTGGGAATTGGGGAGACCCAGTACTTC.

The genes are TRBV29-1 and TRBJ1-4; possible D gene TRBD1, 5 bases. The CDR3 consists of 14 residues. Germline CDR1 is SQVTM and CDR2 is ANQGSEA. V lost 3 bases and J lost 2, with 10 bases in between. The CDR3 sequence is CSVDRGGTNEKLFF. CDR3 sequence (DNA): TGCAGCGTTGATAGGGGAGGGACTAATGAAAAACTGTTTTTT.

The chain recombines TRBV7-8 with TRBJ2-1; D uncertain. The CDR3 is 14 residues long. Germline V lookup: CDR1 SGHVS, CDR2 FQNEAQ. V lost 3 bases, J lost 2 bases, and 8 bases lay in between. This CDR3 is CASSFGSTYNEQFF. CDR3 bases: TGTGCCAGCAGCTTTGGGTCTACCTACAATGAGCAGTTCTTC.

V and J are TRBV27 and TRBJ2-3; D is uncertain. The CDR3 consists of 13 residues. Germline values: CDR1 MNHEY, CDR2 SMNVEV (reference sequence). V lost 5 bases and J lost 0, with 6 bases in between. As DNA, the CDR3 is TGTGCCAGCAGTATGGACAGCACAGATACGCAGTATTTT. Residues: CASSMDSTDTQYF.

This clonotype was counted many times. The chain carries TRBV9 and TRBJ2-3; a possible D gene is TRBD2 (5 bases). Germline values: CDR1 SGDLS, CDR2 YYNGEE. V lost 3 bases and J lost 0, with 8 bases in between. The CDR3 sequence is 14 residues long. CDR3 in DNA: TGTGCCAGCAGCGCCCGGACTAGCACAGATACGCAGTATTTT. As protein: CASSARTSTDTQYF.

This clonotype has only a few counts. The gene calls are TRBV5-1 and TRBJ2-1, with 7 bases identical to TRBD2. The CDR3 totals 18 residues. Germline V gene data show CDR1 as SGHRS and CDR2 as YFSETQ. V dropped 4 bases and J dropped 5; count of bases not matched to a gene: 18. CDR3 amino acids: CASSSIMTVLAENNEQFF. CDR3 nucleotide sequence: TGCGCCAGCAGCAGTATTATGACAGTCCTAGCGGAAAACAATGAGCAGTTCTTC.

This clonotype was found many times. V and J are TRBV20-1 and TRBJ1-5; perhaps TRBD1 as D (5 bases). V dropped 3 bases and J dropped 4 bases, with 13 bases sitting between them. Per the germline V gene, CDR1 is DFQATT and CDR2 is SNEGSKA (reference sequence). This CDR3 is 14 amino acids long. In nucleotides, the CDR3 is TGCAGTGCTAGTCAATACAGGAGAAATCAGCCCCAGCATTTT. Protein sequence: CSASQYRRNQPQHF.

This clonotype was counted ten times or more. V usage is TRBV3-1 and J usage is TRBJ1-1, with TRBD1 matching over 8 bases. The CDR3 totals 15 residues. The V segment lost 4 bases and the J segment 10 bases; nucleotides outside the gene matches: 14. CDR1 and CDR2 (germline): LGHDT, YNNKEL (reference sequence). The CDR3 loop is CASSLSGTGASGAFF. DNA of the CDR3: TGTGCCAGCAGCCTTTCCGGGACAGGAGCTTCTGGAGCTTTCTTT.

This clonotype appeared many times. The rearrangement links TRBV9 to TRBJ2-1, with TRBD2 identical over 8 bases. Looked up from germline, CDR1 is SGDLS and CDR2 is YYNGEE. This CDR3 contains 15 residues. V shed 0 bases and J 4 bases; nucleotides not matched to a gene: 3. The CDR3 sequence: CASSVVLAEYNEQFF. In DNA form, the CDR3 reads TGTGCCAGCAGCGTAGTACTAGCGGAGTACAATGAGCAGTTCTTC.

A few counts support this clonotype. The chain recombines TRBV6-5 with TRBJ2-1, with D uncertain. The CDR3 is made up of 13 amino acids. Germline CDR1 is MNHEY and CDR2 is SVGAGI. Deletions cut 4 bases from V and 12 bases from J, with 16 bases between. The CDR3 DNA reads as TGTGCCAGCAGTTCCATAGGGCTTTCGGCGCAGTTCTTC. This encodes CASSSIGLSAQFF.